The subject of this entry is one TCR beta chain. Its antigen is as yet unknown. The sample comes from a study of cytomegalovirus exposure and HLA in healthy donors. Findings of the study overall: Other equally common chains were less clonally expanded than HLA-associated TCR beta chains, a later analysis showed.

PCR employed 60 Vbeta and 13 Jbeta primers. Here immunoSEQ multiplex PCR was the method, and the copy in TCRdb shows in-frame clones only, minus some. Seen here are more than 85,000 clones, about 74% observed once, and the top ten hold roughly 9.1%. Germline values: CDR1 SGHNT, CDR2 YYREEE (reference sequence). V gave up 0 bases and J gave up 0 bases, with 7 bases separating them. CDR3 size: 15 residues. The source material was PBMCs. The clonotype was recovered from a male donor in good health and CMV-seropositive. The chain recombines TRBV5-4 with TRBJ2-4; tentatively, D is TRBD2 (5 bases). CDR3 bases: TGTGCCAGCAGCTTGGCGGGAAGAGCCAAAAACATTCAGTACTTC. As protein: CASSLAGRAKNIQYF.